This TCR beta chain was found in a study of blood T cell repertoires in COVID-19. Study-level information: Collection of acute and convalescent COVID-19 samples took place in the United States, Italy and Spain.

As originally analysed: Researchers report that nucleated cell counts were estimated from reference gene primer amplification. Produced via immunoSEQ multiplex PCR; TCRdb's table is partial and in-frame only. The V and J calls and clone size come from that table; D and trimming were worked out from the DNA. The profile covers around 320,000 clones, with 89% appearing a single time and less than 3% taken by the ten largest. J gave up 6 bases and V 4 bases, and 4 bases lay outside the gene matches. This CDR3 is built from 13 residues. Germline values: CDR1 SGHRS, CDR2 YFSETQ. Participant-given clinical history determined each cohort assignment. Up to 2 weeks before entering the study, exposed participants had met a COVID-19 case.

The specimen sequenced was PBMCs or T cells enriched from blood (not recorded which). J is TRBJ2-3 and V is TRBV5-1; TRBD2 matches 8 bases. The sequence was obtained from a woman in her forties or fifties who had been exposed to COVID-19. CDR3 protein: CASSPGGSDTQYF. CDR3 nucleotides: TGCGCCAGCAGCCCGGGGGGGTCGGATACGCAGTATTTT.